This passage covers 17 T cell receptor beta chains from one sample sequenced in a study of CD8 T cells in ankylosing spondylitis. MiXCR, run by TCRdb on the 5' RACE reads, gives a single entry per CDR3 protein. The sample contains about 130,000 distinct CDR3 sequences, roughly an eighth of which appear only once. The specimen was blood, either unsorted or a sorted T cell fraction (not recorded which). These receptor sequences come from a female donor with ankylosing spondylitis or in good health (not recorded which).

The sample holds a few counts of this clonotype. This chain uses TRBV12-3 or TRBV12-4 with TRBJ2-5; tentative D call: TRBD1 (7 bases). V was clipped by 6 bases and J by 7 bases, with 18 bases between them. The CDR3 has 14 residues. The CDR3 reads CASRRGTAGGTQYF. Written as DNA, the CDR3 is TGTGCCAGCAGGCGTGGGACAGCCGGGGGGACCCAGTACTTC.

In its sample, this clonotype was seen a few times. This chain links TRBV7-2 with TRBJ2-1; D gene ambiguous. The V gene lost 5 bases and the J gene lost 4 bases, with 9 bases spanning the gap. CDR3 size: 13 residues. Germline values: CDR1 SGHTA, CDR2 FQGNSA. CDR3 loop: CASSLGLYNEQFF. In nucleotides, the CDR3 is TGTGCCAGCAGCCTAGGATTATACAATGAGCAGTTCTTC. Full variable domain (outside the CDR3, taken from reference TRBV7-2 and TRBJ2-1): GAGVSQSPSNKVTEKGKDVELRCDPISGHTALYWYRQSLGQGLEFLIYFQGNSAPDKSGLPSDRFSAERTGGSVSTLTIQRTQQEDSAVYLCASSLGLYNEQFFGPGTRLTVL.

This clonotype occurred many times. This chain uses TRBV5-1 with TRBJ2-3; perhaps TRBD1 as D (6 bases). The CDR3 totals 15 residues. The ends were cut back, 1 base at V and 2 bases at J, with 11 bases in the middle. Germline lookup yields CDR1 SGHRS and CDR2 YFSETQ. The CDR3 sequence: CASSLLGASTDTQYF. The CDR3 DNA follows: TGCGCCAGCAGCTTGCTGGGGGCCTCCACAGATACGCAGTATTTT.

Many counts were recorded for this clonotype. The J gene is TRBJ1-1, the V gene TRBV11-2; TRBD1 agrees at 12 bases. V was clipped by 1 base and J by 1 base; unmatched bases: 7. The CDR3 sequence is 18 residues long. CDR1 SGHAT and CDR2 FQNNGV come from the germline V gene. The CDR3 sequence is CASSLVLGQGAKNTEAFF. CDR3 nucleotides: TGTGCCAGCAGCTTAGTCTTGGGACAGGGGGCGAAGAACACTGAAGCTTTCTTT.

The chain is built from TRBV5-4 and TRBJ1-1; TRBD1 agrees at 9 bases. The CDR3 is 16 residues long. The junction had 14 bases not matched to a gene; V was cut back by 4 bases and J by 7 bases. CDR1 and CDR2 from the germline V gene are SGHNT and YYREEE (reference sequence). CDR3 in DNA: TGTGCCAGCAGCAAGCCGGGACAGGGCCAGCCCAATGAAGCTTTCTTT. Translated, it gives CASSKPGQGQPNEAFF. The whole variable domain, remainder taken from reference TRBV5-4 and TRBJ1-1, is ETGVTQSPTHLIKTRGQQVTLRCSSQSGHNTVSWYQQALGQGPQFIFQYYREEENGRGNFPPRFSGLQFPNYSSELNVNALELDDSALYLCASSKPGQGQPNEAFFGQGTRLTVV.

The V gene is TRBV11-2, the J gene TRBJ2-7, with D uncertain. Germline CDR1 reads SGHAT; CDR2 reads FQNNGV. V lost 3 bases and J lost 2, with 14 bases in between. CDR3 length: 15 residues. The DNA for the CDR3 is TGTGCCAGCAGCTTCGGGCAGCAAGTAACCTACGAGCAGTACTTC. Translated: CASSFGQQVTYEQYF.

At least ten counts were recorded for this clonotype. V usage is TRBV10-3 and J usage is TRBJ2-7; the D is unclear. CDR1 and CDR2 from the germline V gene are ENHRY and SYGVKD. The CDR3 totals 11 residues. V shed 6 bases and J shed 6 bases, with 9 bases lying between them. Written as DNA, the CDR3 is TGTGCCATCAGCGACACGTCCGAGCAGTACTTC. It specifies CAISDTSEQYF.

The chain couples TRBV28 to TRBJ2-7; D may be TRBD1 or TRBD2 (5 bases each). The CDR3 runs 14 residues. V shed 6 bases and J shed 3 bases, with 15 bases lying between them. Germline assignment: CDR1 MDHEN and CDR2 SYDVKM. The CDR3 region has the DNA TGTGCCAGCAGCCCAACCCGGGACGGCTACGAGCAGTACTTC. Amino acids: CASSPTRDGYEQYF. The whole variable domain, filled in from reference TRBV28 and TRBJ2-7, reads DVKVTQSSRYLVKRTGEKVFLECVQDMDHENMFWYRQDPGLGLRLIYFSYDVKMKEKGDIPEGYSVSREKKERFSLILESASTNQTSMYLCASSPTRDGYEQYFGPGTRLTVT.

This clonotype has at least ten counts. The CDR3 nucleotides read TGTGCCAGCACCACACAGGGGTCTAACTTGGGCACTGAAGCTTTCTTT. The encoded protein is CASTTQGSNLGTEAFF. This chain links TRBV12-3 or TRBV12-4 with TRBJ1-1; 7 nucleotides agree with TRBD1. Trimming took 7 bases from V and 4 from J; bases not matched to a gene: 15. This CDR3 has 16 amino acids.

This sequence joins TRBV7-2 and TRBJ2-1; D remains ambiguous. The ends were cut back, 3 bases at V and 8 bases at J, with 11 bases in the middle. The CDR3 is made up of 13 amino acids. Germline-derived CDR1 and CDR2 are SGHTA and FQGNSA. The CDR3 DNA is TGTGCCAGCAGCTTTACCCCCTCCCATGAGCAGTTCTTC. Amino acid sequence: CASSFTPSHEQFF.

This clonotype has ten or more counts. J is TRBJ1-5 and V is TRBV29-1; 10 bases are a match to TRBD1. Germline loops: CDR1 SQVTM, CDR2 ANQGSEA. The V and J ends lost 6 bases and 0 bases, in that order; junction bases with no gene match: 11. This CDR3 spans 17 amino acids. CDR3 sequence reads: CSVRNGTGVYSNQPQHF. As DNA, the CDR3 is TGCAGCGTCCGAAATGGGACAGGGGTTTATAGCAATCAGCCCCAGCATTTT.

This clonotype has only a few counts. This chain connects TRBV28 to TRBJ2-3; 13 nucleotides align to TRBD2. Germline CDR1 is MDHEN and CDR2 is SYDVKM. V was pared by 4 bases and J by 5 bases, with 9 bases of the junction left unmatched. CDR3 length: 17 amino acids. The chain's CDR3 is CASSSSGLAGRQDTQYF. The DNA for the CDR3 is TGTGCCAGCAGTTCGTCGGGACTAGCGGGGCGACAAGATACGCAGTATTTT.

The J gene is TRBJ2-2, the V gene TRBV7-7, with D possibly being TRBD1 (5 bases). CDR1 and CDR2 (germline): SSHAT, FNYEAQ (reference sequence). CDR3 length: 13 residues. CDR3 sequence: CVSSLQASGELFF. CDR3 DNA sequence: TGTGTTAGCAGCTTACAGGCCTCCGGGGAGCTGTTTTTT.

The chain uses TRBV7-3 and TRBJ2-2, with a possible D match to TRBD1 (6 bases). Trimming removed 5 bases from V and 3 bases from J, with 10 bases in between. The CDR3 is made up of 14 amino acids. CDR1 is SGHTA and CDR2 is FQGTGA in the germline V gene. This CDR3 reads CASSEQGYTGELFF. CDR3 bases: TGTGCCAGCAGCGAACAGGGATACACCGGGGAGCTGTTTTTT. Full variable domain (outside the CDR3, taken from reference TRBV7-3 and TRBJ2-2): GAGVSQTPSNKVTEKGKYVELRCDPISGHTALYWYRQSLGQGPEFLIYFQGTGAADDSGLPNDRFFAVRPEGSVSTLKIQRTERGDSAVYLCASSEQGYTGELFFGEGSRLTVL.

This clonotype has just one count. A much larger clone differs by one base, so this may be a read error. This chain links TRBV7-3 with TRBJ2-7; possible D gene TRBD1, 6 bases. The CDR3 is 15 residues long. V lost 5 bases and J lost 0, with 14 bases in between. CDR1 and CDR2 from the germline V gene are SGHTA and FQGTGA. CDR3 protein: CASSPRRDTSYEQYF. In DNA, the CDR3 is TGTGCCAGCAGCCCCCGCCGGGACACCTCCTACGAGCAGTACTTC.

This clonotype appeared many times. The chain couples TRBV28 to TRBJ2-7; D may be TRBD2 (7 bases). Per the germline V gene, CDR1 is MDHEN and CDR2 is SYDVKM. V was clipped by 5 bases and J by 4 bases, with 21 bases between them. CDR3 length equals 16 residues. DNA of the CDR3: TGTGCCAGCAGTGAATCGGGGGGCCAAAATCCTTACGAGCAGTACTTC. Translated, it gives CASSESGGQNPYEQYF.

This clonotype was counted only a few times. V gene TRBV7-9 combines with J gene TRBJ1-2; the match to TRBD1 covers 8 bases. After removal of 4 bases from V and 7 bases from J, the junction contained 5 bases not matched to a gene. Germline CDR1 reads SEHNR; CDR2 reads FQNEAQ (reference sequence). This CDR3 is built from 13 residues. CDR3 amino acids: CASSSAGGGGYTF. The CDR3 DNA follows: TGTGCCAGCAGCTCTGCAGGGGGCGGTGGCTACACCTTC. Complete variable domain (other parts from reference TRBV7-9 and TRBJ1-2): DTGVSQNPRHKITKRGQNVTFRCDPISEHNRLYWYRQTLGQGPEFLTYFQNEAQLEKSRLLSDRFSAERPKGSFSTLEIQRTEQGDSAMYLCASSSAGGGGYTFGSGTRLTVV.